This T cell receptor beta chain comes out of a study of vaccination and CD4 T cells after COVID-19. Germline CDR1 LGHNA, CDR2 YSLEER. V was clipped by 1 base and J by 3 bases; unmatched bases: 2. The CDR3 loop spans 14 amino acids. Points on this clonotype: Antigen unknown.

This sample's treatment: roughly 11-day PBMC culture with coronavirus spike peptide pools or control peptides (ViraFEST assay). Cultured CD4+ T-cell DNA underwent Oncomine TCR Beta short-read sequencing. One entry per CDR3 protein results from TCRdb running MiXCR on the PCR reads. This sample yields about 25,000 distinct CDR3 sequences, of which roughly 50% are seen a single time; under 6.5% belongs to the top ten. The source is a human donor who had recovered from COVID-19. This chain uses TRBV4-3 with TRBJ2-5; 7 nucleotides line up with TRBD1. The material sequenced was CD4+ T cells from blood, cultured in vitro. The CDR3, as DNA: TGCGCCAGCAGCCAAGTAGACAGGGAAGAGACCCAGTACTTC. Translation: CASSQVDREETQYF.